This T cell receptor beta chain was profiled in a study of beta chain features in type 1 diabetes. There are a few counts of this clone. V dropped 7 bases and J dropped 5; count of bases not matched to a gene: 8. The length of the CDR3 is 13 residues. Germline CDR1 and CDR2: SQVTM and ANQGSEA. TCRB transcripts that were expressed got sequenced, as all of the isolated RNA had been reverse transcribed. The protocol was immunoSEQ multiplex PCR, while the TCRdb copy is restricted to in-frame clones and leaves out a portion. The sample records more than 140,000 clones, approximately 10% being singletons. V gene TRBV29-1 combines with J gene TRBJ2-5; TRBD1 aligns across 9 bases. The sample comprised central memory CD4+ T cells from blood. The sequence derives from a woman aged 40 to 55 in good health. Written as DNA, the CDR3 is TGCAGCGCCATGACAGGGGGAGGGGAGACCCAGTACTTC. Encoded protein: CSAMTGGGETQYF.